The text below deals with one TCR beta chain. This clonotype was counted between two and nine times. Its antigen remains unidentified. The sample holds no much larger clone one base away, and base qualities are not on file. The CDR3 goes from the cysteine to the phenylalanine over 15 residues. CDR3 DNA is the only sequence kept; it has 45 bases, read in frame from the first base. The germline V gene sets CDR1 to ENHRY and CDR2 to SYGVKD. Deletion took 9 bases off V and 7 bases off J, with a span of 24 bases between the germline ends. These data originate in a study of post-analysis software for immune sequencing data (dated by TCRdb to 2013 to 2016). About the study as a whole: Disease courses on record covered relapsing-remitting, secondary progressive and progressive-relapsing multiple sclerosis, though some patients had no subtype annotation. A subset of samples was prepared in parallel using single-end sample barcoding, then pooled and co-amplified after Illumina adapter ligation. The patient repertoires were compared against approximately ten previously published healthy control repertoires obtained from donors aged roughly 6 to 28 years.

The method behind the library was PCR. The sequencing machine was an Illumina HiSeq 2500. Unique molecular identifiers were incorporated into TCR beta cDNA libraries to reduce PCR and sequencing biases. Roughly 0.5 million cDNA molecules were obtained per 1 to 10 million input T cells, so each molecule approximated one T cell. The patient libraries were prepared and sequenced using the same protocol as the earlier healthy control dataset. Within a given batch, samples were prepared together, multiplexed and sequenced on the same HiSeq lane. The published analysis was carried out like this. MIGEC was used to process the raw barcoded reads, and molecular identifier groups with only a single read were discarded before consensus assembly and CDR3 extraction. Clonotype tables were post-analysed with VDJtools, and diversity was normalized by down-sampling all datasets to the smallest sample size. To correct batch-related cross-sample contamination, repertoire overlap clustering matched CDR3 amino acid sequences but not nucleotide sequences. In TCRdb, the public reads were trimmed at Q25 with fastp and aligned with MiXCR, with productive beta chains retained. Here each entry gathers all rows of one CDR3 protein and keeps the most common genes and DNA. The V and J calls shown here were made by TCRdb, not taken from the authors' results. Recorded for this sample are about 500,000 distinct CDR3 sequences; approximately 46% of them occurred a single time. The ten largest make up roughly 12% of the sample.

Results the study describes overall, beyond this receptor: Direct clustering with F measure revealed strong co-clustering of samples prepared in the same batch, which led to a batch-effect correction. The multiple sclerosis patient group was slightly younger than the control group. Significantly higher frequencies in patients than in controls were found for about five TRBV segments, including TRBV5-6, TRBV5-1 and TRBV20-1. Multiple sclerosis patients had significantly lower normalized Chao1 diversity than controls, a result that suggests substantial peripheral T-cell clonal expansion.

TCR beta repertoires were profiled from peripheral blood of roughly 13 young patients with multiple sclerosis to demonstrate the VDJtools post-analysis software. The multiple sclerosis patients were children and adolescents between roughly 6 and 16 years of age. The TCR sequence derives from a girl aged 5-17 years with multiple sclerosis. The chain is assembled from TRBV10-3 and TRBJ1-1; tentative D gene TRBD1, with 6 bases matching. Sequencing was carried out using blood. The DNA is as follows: TGTGCCATTTCCCAATCTACAGGGATTATTAGTGAAGCTTTCTTT. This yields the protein CAISQSTGIISEAFF.